These 26 T cell receptor beta chains were all obtained from the same sample, sequenced in a study of blood T cells in healthy people across ages. Using a J-beta primer mix together with a sample-barcoded 5' primer, a second PCR was run for about 6 to 12 cycles. TCRdb analysed the 5' RACE reads with MiXCR anew, one entry per CDR3 protein. The table includes around 710,000 distinct CDR3 sequences, roughly 45% detected once. Input material: blood. All receptors come from a woman aged 55-70 years in good health.

The chain couples TRBV11-2 to TRBJ2-1; 7 positions match TRBD2. This CDR3 contains 14 residues. Germline V gene lookup returns CDR1 SGHAT and CDR2 FQNNGV. J gave up 6 bases and V 5 bases, and 7 bases lay outside the gene matches. This CDR3 is CASSVAWGGNEQFF. In DNA form, the CDR3 reads TGTGCCAGCAGCGTAGCGTGGGGGGGCAATGAGCAGTTCTTC.

This clonotype appeared a few times. The genes are TRBV29-1 and TRBJ2-1; D not certain. Germline CDR1 SQVTM, CDR2 ANQGSEA. V lost 5 bases, J lost 2 bases, and 13 bases lay in between. The CDR3 sequence is 14 residues long. For the CDR3, the DNA is TGCAGCGTTTTGAAAACACTCGCCTACAATGAGCAGTTCTTC. Amino acids: CSVLKTLAYNEQFF.

The genes are TRBV3-1 and TRBJ2-1; 8 bases line up with TRBD1. Germline values: CDR1 LGHDT, CDR2 YNNKEL (reference sequence). CDR3 length: 15 residues. V dropped 1 base and J dropped 6; count of bases not matched to a gene: 5. This chain's CDR3 is CASSQGTGTVNEQFF. The CDR3, as DNA: TGTGCCAGCAGCCAAGGGACAGGGACCGTCAATGAGCAGTTCTTC.

In its sample, this clonotype was seen a few times. V and J are TRBV3-1 and TRBJ1-5, with no clear D. The CDR3 covers 15 residues. CDR1 is LGHDT and CDR2 is YNNKEL in the germline V gene (reference sequence). Trimming stripped 1 base from V and 4 bases from J, with 11 bases between. CDR3: CASSQGGGNNQPQHF. DNA for the CDR3: TGTGCCAGCAGCCAAGGGGGAGGGAATAATCAGCCCCAGCATTTT.

The chain uses TRBV2 and TRBJ2-1, with a tentative D call TRBD1 (5 bases). The CDR3 spans 18 residues. Trimming cost V 0 bases and J 6 bases, with 21 bases left between them. Germline-derived CDR1 and CDR2 are SNHLY and FYNNEI. This CDR3 is CASSEALKGHPTGNEQFF. CDR3 nucleotide sequence: TGTGCCAGCAGTGAAGCGCTTAAAGGACACCCTACGGGCAATGAGCAGTTCTTC.

V gene TRBV7-2 combines with J gene TRBJ1-4, with 10 bases matching TRBD1. CDR3 length equals 13 residues. Germline loops: CDR1 SGHTA, CDR2 FQGNSA. The junction had 10 bases not matched to a gene; V was cut back by 5 bases and J by 16 bases. CDR3 in DNA: TGTGCCAGCAGCCGCGGGGACAGGGGTCTACCGTTTTTT. This gives the protein CASSRGDRGLPFF.

The V call is TRBV20-1, the J call TRBJ1-1; D not resolved. The CDR3 extends over 14 amino acids. Germline CDR1 and CDR2: DFQATT and SNEGSKA (reference sequence). V gave up 6 bases and J gave up 1 base, with 15 bases separating them. The CDR3 nucleotides read TGCAGTGCCCCGACCCCCACCGGGAACACTGAAGCTTTCTTT. It specifies CSAPTPTGNTEAFF.

The chain recombines TRBV9 with TRBJ1-2, with 9 bases that match TRBD1. Unmatched junction bases numbered 11, after V lost 3 bases and J lost 8 bases. This CDR3 is 15 amino acids long. CDR1 and CDR2 (germline): SGDLS, YYNGEE. The CDR3, as DNA: TGTGCCAGCAGCGCGGAGGACAGGGGAATCCGAGGCTACACCTTC. Protein product: CASSAEDRGIRGYTF. Combining the CDR3 with reference TRBV9 and TRBJ1-2 gives the whole variable domain DSGVTQTPKHLITATGQRVTLRCSPRSGDLSVYWYQQSLDQGLQFLIQYYNGEERAKGNILERFSAQQFPDLHSELNLSSLELGDSALYFCASSAEDRGIRGYTFGSGTRLTVV.

This clonotype was seen a single time. The V gene is TRBV9, the J gene TRBJ1-4; D not resolved. V was cut by 7 bases and J by 5 bases, with 15 bases left in between. CDR1 and CDR2 (germline): SGDLS, YYNGEE. The CDR3 is 14 amino acids. The CDR3 spells CASPSYGENEKLFF. DNA of the CDR3: TGTGCCAGCCCATCGTACGGAGAGAATGAAAAACTGTTTTTT.

This clonotype showed up just a few times. This chain uses TRBV5-1 with TRBJ2-7, with a possible D match to TRBD2 (5 bases). The ends were cut back, 0 bases at V and 0 bases at J, with 7 bases in the middle. CDR3 length equals 14 residues. Germline lookup yields CDR1 SGHRS and CDR2 YFSETQ. The CDR3 is CASSLESGSYEQYF. Here the CDR3 DNA reads TGCGCCAGCAGCTTGGAAAGCGGCTCCTACGAGCAGTACTTC.

In regard to this clonotype: A much more abundant neighbour one base away suggests this may be a read error. V and J are TRBV28 and TRBJ2-1, with 8 bases identical to TRBD2. V lost 8 bases, J lost 15 bases, and 9 bases stayed unmatched. The germline V gene encodes CDR1 MDHEN and CDR2 SYDVKM. The CDR3 totals 11 residues. The CDR3 region has the DNA TGTGCCAGCGGGTGGGGACTAGAAACGTTCTTC. It is translated as CASGWGLETFF.

The table lists this clonotype with a few counts. The rearrangement links TRBV7-3 to TRBJ2-1; D is perhaps TRBD2 (7 bases). This CDR3 has 15 amino acids. In germline, CDR1 is SGHTA, CDR2 FQGTGA. Trimming left V 5 bases short and J 2 bases short, with 13 bases between. The CDR3 DNA sequence: TGTGCCAGCAGCCCAAGGGGGGGGGCCTACAATGAGCAGTTCTTC. Protein sequence: CASSPRGGAYNEQFF.

This clonotype was detected once. The chain joins TRBV29-1 to TRBJ2-1, with 8 bases fitting TRBD2. Germline V gene sequence: CDR1 SQVTM, CDR2 ANQGSEA. This CDR3 has 17 residues. V shed 6 bases, J shed 4 bases, and the junction held 17 bases outside the gene matches. In DNA, the CDR3 is TGCAGCGTCAATAAGTACGACTCGCGGGGGGATTACAATGAGCAGTTCTTC. Protein product: CSVNKYDSRGDYNEQFF.

V is TRBV6-6 and J is TRBJ2-5, with 8 nucleotides matching TRBD1. The tail of the sequence fits TRBJ2-7 better, so the J call may be wrong. This CDR3 comprises 15 residues. Germline CDR1 and CDR2: MNHNY and SVGAGI (reference sequence). CDR3 coding DNA: TGTGCCAGCAGTTACTTAGGACAGGGTTTCTACGAGCAGTACTTC. This codes for CASSYLGQGFYEQYF.

The chain uses TRBV7-2 and TRBJ1-4; D is ambiguous. CDR3 size: 14 residues. From germline, CDR1 is SGHTA and CDR2 FQGNSA. Trimming shortened V by 5 bases and J by 3 bases, and 10 bases separated the two germline ends. The CDR3 loop is CASSLQYANEKLFF. The CDR3 coding sequence is TGTGCCAGCAGCCTACAGTACGCTAATGAAAAACTGTTTTTT.

This clonotype was detected many times. The rearrangement uses TRBV11-2 and TRBJ2-1; 9 bases map to TRBD2. This CDR3 is built from 17 residues. V lost 1 base to trimming and J lost 6 bases; unmatched junction nucleotides: 10. The germline gives CDR1 SGHAT, CDR2 FQNNGV. The CDR3 sequence is CASSLAASGTGVNEQFF. The CDR3 DNA reads TGTGCCAGCAGCTTAGCGGCTAGCGGGACGGGGGTCAATGAGCAGTTCTTC.

The chain is built from TRBV5-1 and TRBJ1-3; 7 nucleotides agree with TRBD1. Germline CDR1 reads SGHRS; CDR2 reads YFSETQ. There are 16 residues in the CDR3. The V segment lost 4 bases and the J segment 2 bases; nucleotides outside the gene matches: 9. CDR3 in DNA: TGCGCCAGCAGCATAGATTCCGGGACAGCTGGAAACACCATATATTTT. Translating gives CASSIDSGTAGNTIYF.

J is TRBJ2-7 and V is TRBV7-2, with 9 bases lining up with TRBD2. V was pared by 6 bases and J by 4 bases, with 4 bases of the junction left unmatched. This CDR3 is 13 amino acids long. CDR1 SGHTA and CDR2 FQGNSA come from the germline V gene. The CDR3 bases are TGTGCCAGCAGGAGAGCGGGAGGTTACGAGCAGTACTTC. It translates to CASRRAGGYEQYF.

This CDR3 reads CASSATGTAFTDTQYF. CDR3 nucleotides: TGTGCCAGCAGCGCAACCGGGACAGCTTTCACAGATACGCAGTATTTT. The chain combines TRBV9 with TRBJ2-3, with 7 bases fitting TRBD1. The CDR3 covers 16 residues. The junction had 9 bases not matched to a gene; V was cut back by 3 bases and J by 2 bases. Germline CDR1 is SGDLS and CDR2 is YYNGEE.

This clonotype was seen a handful of times. V and J are TRBV3-1 and TRBJ1-2, with 9 bases matching TRBD1. The CDR3 length is 18 residues. CDR1 is LGHDT, CDR2 YNNKEL, per germline (reference sequence). V lost 0 bases to trimming and J lost 8 bases; unmatched junction nucleotides: 16. CDR3 coding DNA: TGTGCCAGCAGCCAAGAAGGGGGACAGGGACCCACAGTGAGAGGCTACACCTTC. Translated, it gives CASSQEGGQGPTVRGYTF.

This clonotype has just a few counts. The rearrangement links TRBV3-1 to TRBJ1-1; a weak D match, TRBD1 (6 bases). The V end lost 4 bases, the J end lost 4 bases, and 13 bases lay between the germline ends. The germline gives CDR1 LGHDT, CDR2 YNNKEL (reference sequence). The length of the CDR3 is 14 residues. CDR3 residues: CASSPRGDGTEAFF. For the CDR3, the DNA is TGTGCCAGCAGCCCCAGGGGTGATGGCACTGAAGCTTTCTTT.

Only a few counts were recorded for this clonotype. A single base separates this from a much larger clone, so it may be a read error. V and J are TRBV27 and TRBJ2-5, with D unresolved. The CDR3 has 10 residues. Per germline, CDR1 MNHEY and CDR2 SMNVEV (reference sequence). Trimming took 7 bases from V and 4 from J, leaving 4 bases between them. This CDR3 reads CASIGETQYF. The CDR3 bases are TGTGCCAGCATTGGAGAGACCCAGTACTTC.

This chain joins TRBV3-1 and TRBJ2-1, with TRBD2 matching over 12 bases. Trimming at V came to 4 bases and at J to 6 bases, leaving 10 bases not matched to a gene. Germline values: CDR1 LGHDT, CDR2 YNNKEL (reference sequence). The CDR3 is made up of 17 amino acids. Here the CDR3 reads CASSRLAGVSSGNEQFF. The CDR3 DNA reads TGTGCCAGCAGCCGACTAGCGGGAGTAAGTTCAGGCAATGAGCAGTTCTTC.

This chain connects TRBV12-3 or TRBV12-4 to TRBJ1-1; D is ambiguous. The V end lost 2 bases, the J end lost 9 bases, and 19 bases lay between the germline ends. This CDR3 has 15 amino acids. CDR3 sequence (DNA): TGTGCCAGCAGTTTAAGGTTCGGTACAGTGCCTCAAGCTTTCTTT. As protein: CASSLRFGTVPQAFF.

A single count supports this clonotype. The V and J genes are TRBV10-1 and TRBJ1-1, with no clear D. Germline-derived CDR1 and CDR2 are WNHNN and SYGVQD (reference sequence). V was pared by 0 bases and J by 6 bases, with 11 bases between. CDR3 length: 14 amino acids. The CDR3 region has the DNA TGCGCCAGCAGTGAGTCGGCCAGCCGACCTGAAGCTTTCTTT. Translating gives CASSESASRPEAFF.

The sample holds many counts of this clonotype. The rearrangement uses TRBV9 and TRBJ2-7; 11 nucleotides agree with TRBD2. The CDR3 loop spans 15 amino acids. The V gene end was trimmed by 1 base and the J gene end by 4 bases; junction bases not matched to a gene: 4. Per germline, CDR1 SGDLS and CDR2 YYNGEE. The CDR3 loop reads CASSVTSGSTYEQYF. In nucleotides, the CDR3 is TGTGCCAGCAGCGTAACTAGCGGGAGTACTTACGAGCAGTACTTC.